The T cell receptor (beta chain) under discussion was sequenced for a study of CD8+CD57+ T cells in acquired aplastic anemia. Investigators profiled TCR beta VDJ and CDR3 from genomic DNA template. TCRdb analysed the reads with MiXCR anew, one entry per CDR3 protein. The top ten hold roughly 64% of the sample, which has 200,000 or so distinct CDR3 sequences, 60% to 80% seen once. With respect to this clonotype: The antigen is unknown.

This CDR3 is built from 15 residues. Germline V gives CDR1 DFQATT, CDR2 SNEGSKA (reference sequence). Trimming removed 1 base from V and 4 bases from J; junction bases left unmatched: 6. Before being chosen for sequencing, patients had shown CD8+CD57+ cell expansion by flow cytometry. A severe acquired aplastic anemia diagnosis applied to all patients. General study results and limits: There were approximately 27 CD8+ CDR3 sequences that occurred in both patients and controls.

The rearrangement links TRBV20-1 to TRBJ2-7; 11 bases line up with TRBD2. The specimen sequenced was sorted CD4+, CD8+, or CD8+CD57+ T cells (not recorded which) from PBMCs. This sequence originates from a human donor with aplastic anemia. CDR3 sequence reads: CSARGGLAGYYEQYF. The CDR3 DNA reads TGCAGTGCTAGAGGCGGACTAGCGGGCTATTACGAGCAGTACTTC.